This entry features one T cell receptor (beta chain) sequence. Its matching antigen is unknown. Reverse transcription of extracted RNA yielded cDNA, which provided the sequencing template. The protocol was immunoSEQ multiplex PCR, while the TCRdb copy is restricted to in-frame clones and leaves out a portion. Of about 180,000 clones in the sample, approximately 52% were seen once. This specimen belongs to a study of CD8+ T cells in alopecia areata. Study as a whole: Treated patients were given oral tofacitinib, which was dosed at 5 to 10 mg twice daily. Tofacitinib exposure lasted 6 to 18 months, followed by 6 months off drug.

Study results and limitations: Expanded CD8+ clones among the top 100, and scalp clonality, were significantly decreased by tofacitinib.

The treatment here: oral pan-JAK inhibitor, 5-10 mg twice daily. CDR1 is SNHLY and CDR2 is FYNNEI in the germline V gene. The CDR3 is 15 residues long. Losses at the gene ends were 6 bases for V and 1 base for J; bases not matched to a gene: 6. The sequencing here drew on CD4+ T cells sorted from blood, taken between weeks 55 and 70, from a patient treated with tofacitinib. This sequence joins TRBV2 and TRBJ2-3; 8 positions agree with TRBD2. This TCR derives from a human donor with alopecia areata. CDR3 in amino acids: CASSPLAGGTDTQYF. CDR3 DNA sequence: TGTGCCAGCAGCCCTCTAGCGGGCGGCACAGATACGCAGTATTTT.